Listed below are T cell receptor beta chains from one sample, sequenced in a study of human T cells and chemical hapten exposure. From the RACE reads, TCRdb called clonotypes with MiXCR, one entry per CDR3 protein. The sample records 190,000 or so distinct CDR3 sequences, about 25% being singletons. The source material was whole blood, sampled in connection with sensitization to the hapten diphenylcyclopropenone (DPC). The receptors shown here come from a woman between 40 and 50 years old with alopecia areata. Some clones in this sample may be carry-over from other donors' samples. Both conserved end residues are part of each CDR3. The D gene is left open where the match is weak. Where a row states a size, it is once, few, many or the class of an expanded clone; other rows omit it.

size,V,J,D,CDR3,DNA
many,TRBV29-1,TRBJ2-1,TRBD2,CSVEGGLAGSYNEQFF,TGCAGCGTTGAGGGCGGTCTAGCGGGATCCTACAATGAGCAGTTCTTC
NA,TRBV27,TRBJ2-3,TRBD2,CASSSGAWTSGSTDTQYF,TGTGCCAGCAGCTCAGGGGCCTGGACTAGCGGGAGCACAGATACGCAGTATTTT
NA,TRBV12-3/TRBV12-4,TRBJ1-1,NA,CASSTPRSEAFF,TGTGCCAGCAGCACCCCACGATCTGAAGCTTTCTTT
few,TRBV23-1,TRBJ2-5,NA,CASFRPSNPGDQETQYF,TGCGCCAGCTTTCGCCCTTCGAATCCGGGGGACCAAGAGACCCAGTACTTC
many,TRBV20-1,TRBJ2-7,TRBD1,CSARGTGTASTYEQYF,TGCAGTGCTAGAGGGACCGGGACAGCCTCCACCTACGAGCAGTACTTC
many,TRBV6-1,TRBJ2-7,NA,CASTRNNEQYF,TGTGCCAGCACCCGAAACAACGAGCAGTACTTC
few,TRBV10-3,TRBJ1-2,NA,CAVQTANYGYTF,TGTGCCGTACAGACAGCTAACTATGGCTACACCTTC
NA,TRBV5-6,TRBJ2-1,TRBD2,CASSLEGSGRAFDEQFF,TGTGCCAGCAGCTTGGAAGGTAGCGGGAGGGCCTTTGATGAGCAGTTCTTC
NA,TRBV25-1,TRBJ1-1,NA,CASSGTSTEAFF,TGTGCCAGCAGTGGAACTTCCACTGAAGCTTTCTTT
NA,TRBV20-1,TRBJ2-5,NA,CSARDRGLSKVETQYF,TGCAGTGCTAGAGACCGAGGACTATCAAAGGTGGAGACCCAGTACTTC
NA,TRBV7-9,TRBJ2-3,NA,CASSLPPGKDSRDNTQYF,TGTGCCAGCAGCCTCCCCCCGGGGAAAGATTCCAGGGATAATACGCAGTATTTT
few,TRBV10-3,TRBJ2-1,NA,CAISEANPSYNEQFF,TGTGCCATCAGTGAAGCTAACCCTTCCTACAATGAGCAGTTCTTC
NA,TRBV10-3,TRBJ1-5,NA,CAISESEMGNQPQHF,TGTGCCATCAGTGAGTCGGAGATGGGCAATCAGCCCCAGCATTTT
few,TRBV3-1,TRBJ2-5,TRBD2,CASSLAGTSGRAAETQYF,TGTGCCAGCAGCTTAGCTGGGACTAGCGGGAGGGCCGCTGAGACCCAGTACTTC
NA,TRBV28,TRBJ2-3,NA,CASSLRQGKDREYF,TGTGCCAGCAGTTTACGTCAGGGGAAAGATCGGGAGTATTTT
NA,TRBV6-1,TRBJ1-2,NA,CASSEYANYGYTF,TGTGCCAGCAGTGAATACGCCAACTATGGCTACACCTTC
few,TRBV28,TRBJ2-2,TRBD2,CASSLSGDTGELFF,TGTGCCAGCAGTTTAAGCGGGGACACCGGGGAGCTGTTTTTT
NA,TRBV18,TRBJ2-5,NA,CASSPLGVIQETQYF,TGTGCCAGCTCACCTCTTGGGGTTATCCAAGAGACCCAGTACTTC
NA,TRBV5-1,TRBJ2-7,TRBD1,CASSADRASSYEQYF,TGCGCCAGCAGCGCGGACAGGGCGAGCTCCTACGAGCAGTACTTC
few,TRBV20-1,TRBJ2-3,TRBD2,CSARLAGGPDTQYF,TGCAGTGCTAGACTAGCGGGAGGGCCTGATACGCAGTATTTT
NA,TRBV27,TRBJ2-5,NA,CASSQRARETQYF,TGTGCCAGCAGTCAACGAGCGCGAGAGACCCAGTACTTC
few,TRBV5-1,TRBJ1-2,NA,CASSSQPTNYGYTF,TGCGCCAGCAGCTCACAGCCAACTAACTATGGCTACACCTTC
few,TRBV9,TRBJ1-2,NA,CASSVGTGLNYGYTF,TGTGCCAGCAGCGTAGGAACAGGGTTGAACTATGGCTACACCTTC
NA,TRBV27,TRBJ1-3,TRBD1,CASSFRGRNTIYF,TGTGCCAGCAGTTTCAGGGGGAGAAACACCATATATTTT
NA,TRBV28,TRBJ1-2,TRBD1,CASSLTGGYRGYTF,TGTGCCAGCAGTTTAACAGGGGGGTATCGTGGCTACACCTTC
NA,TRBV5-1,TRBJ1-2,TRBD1,CASSQDRFGGYTF,TGCGCCAGCAGCCAGGACAGGTTCGGCGGCTACACCTTC
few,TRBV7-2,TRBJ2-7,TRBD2,CASSPTLAERGEQYF,TGTGCCAGCAGCCCCACTTTAGCGGAGCGGGGGGAGCAGTACTTC
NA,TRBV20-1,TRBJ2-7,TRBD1,CSARGGTGGHEQYF,TGCAGTGCTAGAGGGGGGACAGGTGGGCACGAGCAGTACTTC
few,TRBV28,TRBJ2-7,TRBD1,CASSPLDRAHEQYF,TGTGCCAGCAGCCCACTTGACAGGGCCCACGAGCAGTACTTC
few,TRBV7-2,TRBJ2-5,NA,CASSLGSRGGPTQETQYF,TGTGCCAGCAGCTTAGGTTCCAGGGGGGGACCTACCCAAGAGACCCAGTACTTC
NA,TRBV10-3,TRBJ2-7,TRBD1,CAINQDRALKQYF,TGTGCCATCAATCAGGACAGGGCTTTGAAGCAGTACTTC
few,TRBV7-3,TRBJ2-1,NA,CASSPGPHNEQFF,TGTGCCAGCAGCCCGGGCCCCCACAATGAGCAGTTCTTC